Shown below are 16 T cell receptor beta chains from a single sample sequenced in a study of T cell responses to AZD1222 COVID-19 vaccine. Here immunoSEQ multiplex PCR was the method, and the copy in TCRdb shows in-frame clones only, minus some. This table has around 120,000 clones, about 90% appearing once. The sequences come from peripheral blood, collected on day 0 of AZD1222 vaccination. The receptors originated from an adult in good health.

V usage is TRBV25-1 and J usage is TRBJ2-5; D gene ambiguous. Trimming removed 2 bases at V and 4 bases at J, with 2 bases between. CDR1 is MGHDK and CDR2 is SYGVNS in the germline V gene. The CDR3 is 11 amino acids. CDR3 loop: CASSEGETQYF. The CDR3 nucleotides are TGTGCCAGCAGTGAAGGAGAGACCCAGTACTTC.

Only a few counts were recorded for this clone. DNA of the CDR3: TGTGCCAGCAGCGTAGAGGCTGGACAGGGAGCAGATACGCAGTATTTT. Amino acid sequence: CASSVEAGQGADTQYF. The V call is TRBV9, the J call TRBJ2-3; 8 bases line up with TRBD1. The CDR3 covers 16 residues. Looked up from germline, CDR1 is SGDLS and CDR2 is YYNGEE. The V gene end was trimmed by 0 bases and the J gene end by 4 bases; junction bases not matched to a gene: 7. Using reference TRBV9 and TRBJ2-3 for the parts outside the CDR3, the full variable domain is DSGVTQTPKHLITATGQRVTLRCSPRSGDLSVYWYQQSLDQGLQFLIQYYNGEERAKGNILERFSAQQFPDLHSELNLSSLELGDSALYFCASSVEAGQGADTQYFGPGTRLTVL.

The gene calls are TRBV18 and TRBJ1-5, with D maybe TRBD1 (6 bases). V was shortened by 0 bases and J by 5 bases, with 11 bases between the two germline ends. Germline V lookup: CDR1 KGHSH, CDR2 LQKENI. This CDR3 has 15 amino acids. The CDR3 region is CASSPPQGPDQPQHF. CDR3 bases: TGTGCCAGCTCACCACCGCAGGGGCCGGATCAGCCCCAGCATTTT. Based on the CDR3 plus reference TRBV18 and TRBJ1-5, the full variable domain is NAGVMQNPRHLVRRRGQEARLRCSPMKGHSHVYWYRQLPEEGLKFMVYLQKENIIDESGMPKERFSAEFPKEGPSILRIQQVVRGDSAAYFCASSPPQGPDQPQHFGDGTRLSIL.

V usage is TRBV10-3 and J usage is TRBJ2-1; 8 bases line up with TRBD1. Trimming took 4 bases from V and 3 from J; bases not matched to a gene: 20. CDR1 is ENHRY and CDR2 is SYGVKD in the germline V gene. This CDR3 is built from 20 residues. The CDR3 DNA reads TGTGCCATCAGTGTTACCCGGACAGGGCCCCCCTTAATTGGCTACAATGAGCAGTTCTTC. As protein: CAISVTRTGPPLIGYNEQFF.

V is TRBV4-1 and J is TRBJ2-5, with 10 bases aligning to TRBD2. In germline, CDR1 is MGHRA, CDR2 YSYEKL. CDR3 length: 19 amino acids. After removal of 4 bases from V and 5 bases from J, the junction contained 19 bases not matched to a gene. CDR3 sequence reads: CASSPHGRASGGWEETQYF. In nucleotides, the CDR3 is TGCGCCAGCAGCCCCCACGGTAGGGCTAGCGGGGGTTGGGAGGAGACCCAGTACTTC.

The chain is built from TRBV14 and TRBJ2-7, with D tentatively TRBD2 (5 bases). CDR3 size: 14 residues. CDR1 is SGHDN and CDR2 is FVKESK in the germline V gene. The germline V and J ends were trimmed by 4 bases and 6 bases, with 16 bases remaining between them. Here the CDR3 reads CASSRESQRGEQYF. The CDR3 nucleotides read TGTGCCAGCAGCCGAGAGTCTCAACGGGGCGAGCAGTACTTC.

V is TRBV4-1 and J is TRBJ2-1; a possible D gene is TRBD1 (5 bases). Trimming removed 0 bases from V and 6 bases from J, with 6 bases in between. Per germline, CDR1 MGHRA and CDR2 YSYEKL. The length of the CDR3 is 13 residues. CDR3 protein: CASSQERGNEQFF. The CDR3 DNA sequence: TGCGCCAGCAGCCAAGAAAGGGGCAATGAGCAGTTCTTC.

The V call is TRBV28, the J call TRBJ2-1; 8 nucleotides match TRBD2. The length of the CDR3 is 15 residues. After removal of 4 bases from V and 8 bases from J, the junction contained 10 bases not matched to a gene. Germline CDR1 and CDR2: MDHEN and SYDVKM. CDR3 bases: TGTGCCAGCAGTTATTACGGGAGGGCCGACGATGAGCAGTTCTTC. Translated: CASSYYGRADDEQFF.

This chain joins TRBV27 and TRBJ2-5; D is perhaps TRBD2 (6 bases). Germline CDR1 is MNHEY and CDR2 is SMNVEV (reference sequence). Deletions cut 3 bases from V and 0 bases from J, with 11 bases between. CDR3 length equals 15 residues. The CDR3 region is CASSLAGRYQETQYF. The CDR3 DNA is TGTGCCAGCAGTTTGGCAGGGAGGTACCAAGAGACCCAGTACTTC.

The chain joins TRBV30 to TRBJ1-6; D unresolved. The CDR3 covers 16 residues. Trimming took off 1 base at V and 3 bases at J, with 13 bases between the two ends. The germline V gene encodes CDR1 GTSNPN and CDR2 SVGIG (reference sequence). The CDR3 reads CAWSAGGGSYNSPLHF. CDR3 nucleotides: TGTGCCTGGAGTGCCGGAGGAGGGAGCTATAATTCACCCCTCCACTTT.

The chain is built from TRBV4-3 and TRBJ1-2; maybe TRBD1 (6 bases). The CDR3 extends over 14 amino acids. The germline V gene has CDR1 LGHNA and CDR2 YSLEER. V gave up 0 bases and J gave up 12 bases, with 17 bases separating them. CDR3 residues: CASSQDTGGVLDTF. CDR3 bases: TGCGCCAGCAGCCAAGACACCGGGGGCGTATTAGACACCTTC.

In this sample, this clone turned up a few times. This chain links TRBV19 with TRBJ2-2, with D unresolved. This CDR3 has 15 residues. V was clipped by 3 bases and J by 1 base, with 9 bases between them. CDR1 and CDR2 from the germline V gene are LNHDA and SQIVND (reference sequence). The CDR3 sequence is CASSITLQNTGELFF. CDR3 sequence (DNA): TGTGCCAGTAGTATCACACTACAGAACACCGGGGAGCTGTTTTTT.

V usage is TRBV5-4 and J usage is TRBJ2-5; TRBD1 matches at 9 bases. The CDR3 has 15 amino acids. The germline V gene has CDR1 SGHNT and CDR2 YYREEE (reference sequence). Trimming removed 6 bases from V and 3 bases from J; junction bases left unmatched: 9. The CDR3 protein is CASNKGGQGKETQYF. DNA for the CDR3: TGTGCCAGCAATAAAGGGGGACAGGGAAAAGAGACCCAGTACTTC.

The V call is TRBV7-2, the J call TRBJ1-6; weak D call: TRBD1 (6 bases). V lost 5 bases and J lost 10, with 15 bases in between. The germline gives CDR1 SGHTA, CDR2 FQGNSA. CDR3 length: 14 residues. The CDR3 reads CASSLLRGGSPLHF. CDR3 sequence (DNA): TGTGCCAGCAGCCTCCTCAGGGGAGGCTCACCCCTCCACTTT. The variable domain in full, completed from reference TRBV7-2 and TRBJ1-6, reads GAGVSQSPSNKVTEKGKDVELRCDPISGHTALYWYRQSLGQGLEFLIYFQGNSAPDKSGLPSDRFSAERTGGSVSTLTIQRTQQEDSAVYLCASSLLRGGSPLHFGNGTRLTVT.

The chain couples TRBV5-4 to TRBJ2-7; 12 nucleotides line up with TRBD1. V lost 4 bases to trimming and J lost 4 bases; unmatched junction nucleotides: 3. The germline V gene has CDR1 SGHNT and CDR2 YYREEE (reference sequence). The CDR3 runs 14 residues. The CDR3 loop is CASSPGQGAYEQYF. CDR3 nucleotides: TGTGCCAGCAGCCCGGGACAGGGGGCTTACGAGCAGTACTTC.

This sequence joins TRBV10-3 and TRBJ2-1; tentative D call: TRBD1 (6 bases). The germline CDR1 and CDR2 sequences are ENHRY and SYGVKD. The CDR3 sequence is 13 residues long. V dropped 9 bases and J dropped 5 bases, with 14 bases sitting between them. The CDR3 sequence is CAITGSEDNEQFF. The CDR3 nucleotides are TGTGCCATTACAGGGAGCGAAGACAATGAGCAGTTCTTC.